The rows below give T cell receptor beta chains drawn from one sample of a study of cytomegalovirus exposure and HLA in healthy donors. Data came from immunoSEQ multiplex PCR; TCRdb stores just in-frame clones and leaves some out. The data contain approximately 170,000 clones, 84% of them seen just once; the ten biggest clones take up around 9.6%. What was sequenced was PBMCs. The receptors were sampled from a young man in good health and CMV-seropositive. Both conserved end residues are part of each CDR3. A D gene is named only where the DNA matches it firmly. Rows may omit the clone size; those that give it use once, few, many or a size class.

clone_size	d_call	v_call	j_call	cdr3_nt	cdr3_aa
-	-	TRBV10-3	TRBJ2-4	TGTGCCATCAGTGCCCCCGATGAGGAAGGTGCCATTCAGTACTTC	CAISAPDEEGAIQYF
-	-	TRBV27	TRBJ1-5	TGTGCCAGCAGCGTACATGGTCAGCCCCAGCATTTT	CASSVHGQPQHF
once	TRBD1	TRBV7-2	TRBJ2-1	TGTGCCACGGGACAGGGTCGCTACAATGAGCAGTTCTTC	CATGQGRYNEQFF
-	TRBD2	TRBV27	TRBJ2-1	TGTGCCAGCAGTACCGGGACTAGCGGGAGGAGACTTGAGCAGTTCTTC	CASSTGTSGRRLEQFF
-	TRBD1	TRBV5-6	TRBJ1-5	TGTGCCAGCAGCTTACAGGGGGCCGGTGGCAATCAGCCCCAGCATTTT	CASSLQGAGGNQPQHF
-	TRBD2	TRBV9	TRBJ2-7	TGTGCCAGCAGCGGCGGCGGGGGGGCCTACGAGCAGTACTTC	CASSGGGGAYEQYF
-	-	TRBV6-5	TRBJ1-5	TGTGCCAGCAGTTACTCTGCAGGAAAGTGGCCCCAGCATTTT	CASSYSAGKWPQHF
once	TRBD1	TRBV5-1	TRBJ1-1	TGCGCCAGCAGCGAGGGACAGGGGTCTGAAGCTTTCTTT	CASSEGQGSEAFF
-	-	TRBV7-2	TRBJ2-7	TGTGCCAGCAGCTTAGATCCAGGGTGGGACTACGAGCAGTACTTC	CASSLDPGWDYEQYF
-	-	TRBV11-2	TRBJ2-7	TGTGCCAGCAGCTTCAGGGGCTACGAGCAGTACTTC	CASSFRGYEQYF
few	-	TRBV4-3	TRBJ2-2	TGCGCCAGCAGCCAAGTCGGAGGGGCCAACACCGGGGAGCTGTTTTTT	CASSQVGGANTGELFF
once	TRBD1	TRBV28	TRBJ2-7	TGTGCCAGCAGTTTCCAAAGGGGGCGACACGAGCAGTACTTC	CASSFQRGRHEQYF
-	TRBD1	TRBV6-5	TRBJ2-7	TGTGCCAGCAGTTACTCGGGACAGGGGTACCACGAGCAGTACTTC	CASSYSGQGYHEQYF
-	-	TRBV29-1	TRBJ1-1	TGCAGCGCAACTGAAGCTTTCTTT	CSATEAFF
-	TRBD1	TRBV5-1	TRBJ1-5	TGCGCCAGCAGCTCTAAGGGGGCGGCGGGCCAGCCCCAGCATTTT	CASSSKGAAGQPQHF
-	TRBD2	TRBV7-3	TRBJ2-1	TGTGCCAGCAGCTCCACGACTAGCGGGATGGGTAATGAGCAGTTCTTC	CASSSTTSGMGNEQFF
-	-	TRBV9	TRBJ2-2	TGTGCCAGCAGCGTAGGGGGACAGAACACCGGGGAGCTGTTTTTT	CASSVGGQNTGELFF
-	-	TRBV7-3	TRBJ2-7	TGTGCCAGCAGCTTAAGTGGTGGCACCGCCTACGAGCAGTACTTC	CASSLSGGTAYEQYF
few	-	TRBV25-1	TRBJ1-2	TGTGCCAGCAGTGAATATCAACTTAACTATGGCTACACCTTC	CASSEYQLNYGYTF
-	-	TRBV28	TRBJ1-5	TGTGCCAGCAGCTGGGAGGGACAAAGGCCCCAGCATTTT	CASSWEGQRPQHF
-	-	TRBV7-2	TRBJ2-5	TGTGCCAGCAGCCGGGCGGGTGGTTGGGAGACCCAGTACTTC	CASSRAGGWETQYF
-	-	TRBV28	TRBJ2-3	TGTGCCAGCAGTTTGAAGGGGTGGGTTGCAGATACGCAGTATTTT	CASSLKGWVADTQYF
-	TRBD2	TRBV7-3	TRBJ2-1	TGTGCCAGCAGCCCCAAGGTGGTGCTAGCGGGGGTGGTAAATGAGCAGTTCTTC	CASSPKVVLAGVVNEQFF
-	-	TRBV2	TRBJ2-7	TGTGCCAGCAGCCAATCGGGGGACGGGGAGCAGTACTTC	CASSQSGDGEQYF
-	-	TRBV2	TRBJ1-5	TGTGCCAGCAGTGAAGGTGAGGCCTATAGCAATCAGCCCCAGCATTTT	CASSEGEAYSNQPQHF
-	-	TRBV30	TRBJ2-1	TGTGCCTGGAGTGTACTACGGGGGAGGATCTACAATGAGCAGTTCTTC	CAWSVLRGRIYNEQFF
-	TRBD1	TRBV9	TRBJ2-7	TGTGCCAGCAGCGGAGGGACAGGGGGTTACGAGCAGTACTTC	CASSGGTGGYEQYF
few	-	TRBV6-5	TRBJ1-2	TGTGCCAGCAGTTACGGGGCCTCCGAGGTCGGCTACACCTTC	CASSYGASEVGYTF
-	TRBD2	TRBV11-2	TRBJ2-1	TGTGCCAGCAGCTTCAGCGGGAACAATGAGCAGTTCTTC	CASSFSGNNEQFF
-	-	TRBV18	TRBJ1-2	TGTGCCAGCTCACCCTATCGGGGAGGGATACGTAACTATGGCTACACCTTC	CASSPYRGGIRNYGYTF
-	TRBD2	TRBV30	TRBJ2-7	TGTGCCTGGAGCGCCCGGCGGGGGGACCACGAGCAGTACTTC	CAWSARRGDHEQYF
-	-	TRBV11-2	TRBJ2-7	TGTGCCAGCAGCCCCTATTACTACGAGCAGTACTTC	CASSPYYYEQYF
few	TRBD1	TRBV29-1	TRBJ1-1	TGCAGCGCTGCGCTCGGGACAGAGAACACTGAAGCTTTCTTT	CSAALGTENTEAFF
-	TRBD2	TRBV5-6	TRBJ2-7	TGTGCCAGCAGCTTGGCCGCGGGGGGAGAGCAGTACTTC	CASSLAAGGEQYF
-	-	TRBV7-9	TRBJ1-1	TGTGCCAGCAGCCGGGGCAGGGGCATGAACACTGAAGCTTTCTTT	CASSRGRGMNTEAFF
few	-	TRBV5-6	TRBJ2-5	TGTGCCAGCAGCATCGGGATTGAGACCCAGTACTTC	CASSIGIETQYF
-	-	TRBV27	TRBJ2-5	TGTGCCAGCAGTTTAATCCGGGACATTGGGGAGACCCAGTACTTC	CASSLIRDIGETQYF
-	-	TRBV5-6	TRBJ2-1	TGTGCCAGCAGCCCTCGGCTAGACTCCTACAATGAGCAGTTCTTC	CASSPRLDSYNEQFF
-	TRBD2	TRBV28	TRBJ2-7	TGTGCCAGCAGCCCCCCAGCGGGAGTGGGCGAGCAGTACTTC	CASSPPAGVGEQYF
-	-	TRBV5-6	TRBJ2-2	TGTGCCAGCAGCTTGCGCGCTATCGCGAACACCGGGGAGCTGTTTTTT	CASSLRAIANTGELFF
-	TRBD2	TRBV27	TRBJ2-3	TGTGCCAGCAGTTTGCCTAAGACTAGCGGTCTGGGAGATACGCAGTATTTT	CASSLPKTSGLGDTQYF
-	TRBD2	TRBV18	TRBJ2-7	TGTGCCAGCTCAGCCGGGACTAGCTCCTACGAGCAGTACTTC	CASSAGTSSYEQYF
few	TRBD2	TRBV7-2	TRBJ2-7	TGTGCCAGCAGCTTAGATCCAGCTAGCGGGGTAGTAGAGTACTTC	CASSLDPASGVVEYF
-	TRBD2	TRBV4-3	TRBJ2-3	TGCGCCAGCAGCCAAGATATGGGCCTAGCGGGGGGGATCGGAACAGATACGCAGTATTTT	CASSQDMGLAGGIGTDTQYF
-	-	TRBV6-5	TRBJ1-1	TGTGCCAGCAGTTACAGGGGAGGGGACACTGAAGCTTTCTTT	CASSYRGGDTEAFF
medium-sized	-	TRBV7-8	TRBJ1-2	TGTGCCAGCAGCTTTGAAGGGGCCCGGCGCTATGGCTACACCTTC	CASSFEGARRYGYTF
-	TRBD2	TRBV5-1	TRBJ2-1	TGCGCCAGCAGTCCGGGGGGCTCCTACAATGAGCAGTTCTTC	CASSPGGSYNEQFF
few	-	TRBV11-3	TRBJ2-7	TGTGCCAGCAGCTTAGCGGGAGTCAACGAGCAGTACTTC	CASSLAGVNEQYF
-	-	TRBV27	TRBJ2-1	TGTGCCAGCAGTTTTTTCGGGAATGAGCAGTTCTTC	CASSFFGNEQFF
-	-	TRBV6-5	TRBJ2-3	TGTGCCAGCAGCTTGACAGGGAGGGATACGCAGTATTTT	CASSLTGRDTQYF